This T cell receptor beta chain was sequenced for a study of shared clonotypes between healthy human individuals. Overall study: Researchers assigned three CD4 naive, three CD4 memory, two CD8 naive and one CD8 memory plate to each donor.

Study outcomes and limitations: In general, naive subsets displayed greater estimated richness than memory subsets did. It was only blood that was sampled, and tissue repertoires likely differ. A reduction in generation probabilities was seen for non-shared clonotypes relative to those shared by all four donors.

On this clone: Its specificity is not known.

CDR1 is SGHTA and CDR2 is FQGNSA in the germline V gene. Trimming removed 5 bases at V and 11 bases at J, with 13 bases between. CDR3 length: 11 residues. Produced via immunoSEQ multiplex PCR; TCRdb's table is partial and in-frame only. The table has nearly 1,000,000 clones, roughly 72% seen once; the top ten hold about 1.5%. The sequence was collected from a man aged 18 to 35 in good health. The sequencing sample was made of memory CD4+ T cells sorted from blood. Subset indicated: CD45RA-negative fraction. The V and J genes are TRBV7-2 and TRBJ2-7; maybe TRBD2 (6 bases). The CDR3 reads CASSSGPLEYF. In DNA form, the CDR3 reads TGTGCCAGCAGCAGCGGGCCGCTCGAGTACTTC.